Listed here are 10 T cell receptor beta chains from one sample, sequenced in a study of T cells in Graves' hyperthyroidism and ophthalmopathy. Amplification yielded TCR beta CDR3 regions, with RNA transcripts as the source. The TCR CDR3 first-round RT-PCR relied on the HTBI primer set. One entry per CDR3 protein, called by TCRdb with MiXCR from the multiplex PCR reads. This sample carries roughly 740,000 distinct CDR3 sequences, over 15% of them seen once, and the ten largest clones take roughly 8%. The sample taken for sequencing was blood. Every receptor here comes from a man younger than 35 with Graves' hyperthyroidism.

The gene calls are TRBV20-1 and TRBJ2-4, with D unclear. This CDR3 has 13 residues. Germline CDR1 reads DFQATT; CDR2 reads SNEGSKA (reference sequence). V lost 6 bases and J lost 6, with 15 bases in between. Here the CDR3 reads CSATDRQGNIQYF. The DNA of the CDR3 is TGCAGTGCCACGGACCGACAAGGAAACATTCAGTACTTC.

There are many counts of this clonotype. The chain is built from TRBV12-3 or TRBV12-4 and TRBJ2-2; 12 positions match TRBD1. The CDR3 is made up of 17 amino acids. Unmatched junction bases numbered 14, after V lost 5 bases and J lost 10 bases. The CDR3 sequence is CASSPAGTGGTSQELFF. The CDR3 bases are TGTGCCAGCAGTCCGGCGGGGACAGGGGGCACCTCTCAGGAGCTGTTTTTT.

The chain combines TRBV7-2 with TRBJ1-5; no definite D call. Germline assignment: CDR1 SGHTA and CDR2 FQGNSA. Between the trimmed V and J ends, which lost 3 bases and 1 base, there was a span of 10 bases. The CDR3 has 15 amino acids. CDR3: CASSLVDWSNQPQHF. The CDR3 nucleotides read TGTGCCAGCAGCTTGGTGGACTGGAGCAATCAGCCCCAGCATTTT.

This chain joins TRBV28 and TRBJ2-7; D is undetermined. This CDR3 has 14 amino acids. The V gene lost 3 bases and the J gene lost 3 bases, with 12 bases spanning the gap. The germline gives CDR1 MDHEN, CDR2 SYDVKM. CDR3 region: CASSFQTNYYEQYF. In nucleotides, the CDR3 is TGTGCCAGCAGTTTTCAGACAAACTACTACGAGCAGTACTTC.

This clonotype has just a few counts. V and J are TRBV18 and TRBJ2-5, with D uncertain. V gave up 0 bases and J gave up 1 base, with 15 bases separating them. Looked up from germline, CDR1 is KGHSH and CDR2 is LQKENI. This CDR3 has 17 residues. CDR3 sequence reads: CASSPPGIPPTQETQYF. As DNA, the CDR3 is TGTGCCAGCTCACCACCGGGAATACCCCCTACCCAAGAGACCCAGTACTTC.

This clonotype has ten or more counts. V gene TRBV28 combines with J gene TRBJ2-7, with 7 bases identical to TRBD2. This CDR3 has 16 residues. The J segment lost 0 bases and the V segment lost 3 bases, leaving 8 bases of the junction unmatched. In germline, CDR1 is MDHEN, CDR2 SYDVKM. The CDR3 DNA sequence: TGTGCCAGCAGTTTCTTTACCAGCGGGAACTCCTACGAGCAGTACTTC. Amino acid sequence: CASSFFTSGNSYEQYF.

This clonotype came up many times. V usage is TRBV15 and J usage is TRBJ2-3, with D possibly TRBD2 on 6 matching bases. There are 14 residues in the CDR3. The germline V gene has CDR1 LNHNV and CDR2 YYDKDF (reference sequence). Between the trimmed V and J ends, which lost 1 base and 6 bases, there was a span of 11 bases. The chain's CDR3 is CATSRGGTSDTQYF. The CDR3 nucleotides are TGTGCCACCAGCAGAGGCGGGACTTCGGATACGCAGTATTTT.

In this sample, this clonotype turned up many times. The CDR3 sequence: CAWSIGTGRNYGYTF. As DNA, the CDR3 is TGTGCCTGGAGTATTGGGACAGGGCGGAACTATGGCTACACCTTC. The chain carries TRBV30 and TRBJ1-2; TRBD1 agrees at 9 bases. Germline trimming cut 2 bases from V and 2 bases from J; bases unmatched to any gene: 6. The CDR3 is made up of 15 amino acids. Looked up from germline, CDR1 is GTSNPN and CDR2 is SVGIG (reference sequence). Full variable domain (outside the CDR3, taken from reference TRBV30 and TRBJ1-2): SQTIHQWPATLVQPVGSPLSLECTVEGTSNPNLYWYRQAAGRGLQLLFYSVGIGQISSEVPQNLSASRPQDRQFILSSKKLLLSDSGFYLCAWSIGTGRNYGYTFGSGTRLTVV.

V gene TRBV4-2 combines with J gene TRBJ2-7, with TRBD1 matching over 7 bases. CDR3 size: 14 residues. Germline assignment: CDR1 LGHNA and CDR2 YNFKEQ. V lost 1 base, J lost 5 bases, and 5 bases stayed unmatched. CDR3 amino acids: CASSQADREHEQYF. As DNA, the CDR3 is TGTGCCAGCAGCCAAGCTGACAGGGAGCACGAGCAGTACTTC.

Many counts were recorded for this clonotype. The V call is TRBV9, the J call TRBJ1-5, with D tentatively TRBD1 (5 bases). Looked up from germline, CDR1 is SGDLS and CDR2 is YYNGEE. CDR3 length: 16 residues. V was cut by 4 bases and J by 1 base, with 15 bases left in between. This CDR3 is CASSPGGPGSNQPQHF. The CDR3 nucleotides are TGTGCCAGCAGCCCTGGGGGACCAGGCAGCAATCAGCCCCAGCATTTT.